Here is one T cell receptor (beta chain) with its context. The antigen remains undetermined. The sample belongs to a study of type 1 regulatory T cells. Whole-study context: This in vitro CD4 product, T-allo10, is enriched for Tr1 cells and alloantigen-specific.

Graft donor-derived T-allo10 cells were described as host-alloantigen-specific, anergic, and alloantigen-specifically suppressive. MiXCR was run by TCRdb on the reads, yielding one entry per CDR3 protein. This sample has about 68,000 distinct CDR3 sequences, with about three fifths found just once. The V end lost 1 base, the J end lost 3 bases, and 6 bases lay between the germline ends. The CDR3 covers 14 residues. Germline CDR1 reads MNHEY; CDR2 reads SVGEGT. The V gene is TRBV6-2 or TRBV6-3, the J gene TRBJ2-2, with unresolved D. This TCR was sampled from a human donor in good health. The sequencing input was cultured T cells, either the whole culture or a sorted T cell fraction (not recorded which). Regarding subset: Tr1-enriched cell product generated in vitro against host alloantigens. CDR3 amino acids: CASSYFPDTGELFF. The CDR3 DNA follows: TGTGCCAGCAGTTACTTTCCGGACACCGGGGAGCTGTTTTTT.